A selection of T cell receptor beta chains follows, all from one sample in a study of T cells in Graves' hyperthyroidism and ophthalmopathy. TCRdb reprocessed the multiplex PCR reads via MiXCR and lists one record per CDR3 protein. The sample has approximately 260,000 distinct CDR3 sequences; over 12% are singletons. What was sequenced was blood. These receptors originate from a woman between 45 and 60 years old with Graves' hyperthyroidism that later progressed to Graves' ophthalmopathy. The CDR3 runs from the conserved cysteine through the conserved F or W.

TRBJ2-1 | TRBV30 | CAWSLTSGLYNEQFF
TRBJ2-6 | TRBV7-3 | CASSLTGLSGANVLTF
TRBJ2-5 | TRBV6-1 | CASQGGIAGQETQYF
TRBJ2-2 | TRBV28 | CASTSRQTGELFF
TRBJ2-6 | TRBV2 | CASSLEGNGANVLTF
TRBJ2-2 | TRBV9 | CASSVGGTGELFF
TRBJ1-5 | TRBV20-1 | CSAGRGGKEQPQHF
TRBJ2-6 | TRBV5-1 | CASSLGTSGALSGANVLTF
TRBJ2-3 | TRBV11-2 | CASSLQGLDTQYF
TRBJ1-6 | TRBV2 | CASITGGYGNSPLHF
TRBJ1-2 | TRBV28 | CASSLLQGAYGYTF
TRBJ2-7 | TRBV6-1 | CASRARVPGDYEQYF
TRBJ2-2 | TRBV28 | CASSLKAGELFF
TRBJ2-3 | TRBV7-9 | CASSHIQRADTQYF
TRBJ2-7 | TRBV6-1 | CASRISGRREQYF
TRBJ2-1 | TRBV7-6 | CASSLGIGGLSYNEQFF
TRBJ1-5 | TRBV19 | CASSPDRGNAQHF
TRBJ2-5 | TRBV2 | CASKAGIRETQYF
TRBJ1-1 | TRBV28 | CASSLEGRWTEAFF
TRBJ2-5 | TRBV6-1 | CASSERGGVGQYF
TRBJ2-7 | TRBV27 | CASSRGQGTYEQYF
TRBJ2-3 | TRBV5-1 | CASHGGGRSTDTQYF
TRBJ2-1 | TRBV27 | CASSLSRGTEQFF
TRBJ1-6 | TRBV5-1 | CASSSETGSALHF
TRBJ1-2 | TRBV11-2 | CASSPLLGGGGYTF
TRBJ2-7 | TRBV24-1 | CATSDRSTGPSYEQYF
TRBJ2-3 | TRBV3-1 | CASSSGVTQYF
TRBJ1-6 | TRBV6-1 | CASSPRQGTYNSPLHF
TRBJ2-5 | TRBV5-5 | CASSLGQGIETQYF
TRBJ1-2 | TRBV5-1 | CASSLGGFFYGYTF
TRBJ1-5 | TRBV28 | CASSEDRGSVQPQHF
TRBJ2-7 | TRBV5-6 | CASSSRHAYEQYF
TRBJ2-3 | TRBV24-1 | CATSGVAGGPPDTQYF
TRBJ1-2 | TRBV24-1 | CATSESGTNYGYTF
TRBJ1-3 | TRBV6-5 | CASSYPGPGNTIYF
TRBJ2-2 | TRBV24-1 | CATSDSPRGPPNTGELFF
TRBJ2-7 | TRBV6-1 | CASSDEGLGNEQYF
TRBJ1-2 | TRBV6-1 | CASSRVILDGYTF
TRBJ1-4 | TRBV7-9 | CASSPLGQGKKLFF
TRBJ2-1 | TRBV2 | CASSVSGSGRSLLNNEQFF
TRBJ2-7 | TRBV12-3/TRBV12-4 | CASSLRDRTYEQYF
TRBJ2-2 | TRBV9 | CASSVYKRLAQNTGELFF
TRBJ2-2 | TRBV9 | CASSVGSGSLTGELFF
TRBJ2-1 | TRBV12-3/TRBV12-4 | CASSPETPRVYNEQFF
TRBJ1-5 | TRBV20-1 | CSARDRASNQPQHF
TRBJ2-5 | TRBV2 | CASKRGHQETQYF
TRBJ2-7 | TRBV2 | CASSIQGGSYEQYF
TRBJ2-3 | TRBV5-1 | CASSLLQITDTQYF
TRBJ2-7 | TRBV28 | CASSPAGTRTYEQYF
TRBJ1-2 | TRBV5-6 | CASGGQGRSYGYTF
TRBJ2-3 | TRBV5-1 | CASSLALLAGVEDTQYF
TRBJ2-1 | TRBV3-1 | CASSQVLAGVSSYNEQFF
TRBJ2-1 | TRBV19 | CASTEGGGNEQFF